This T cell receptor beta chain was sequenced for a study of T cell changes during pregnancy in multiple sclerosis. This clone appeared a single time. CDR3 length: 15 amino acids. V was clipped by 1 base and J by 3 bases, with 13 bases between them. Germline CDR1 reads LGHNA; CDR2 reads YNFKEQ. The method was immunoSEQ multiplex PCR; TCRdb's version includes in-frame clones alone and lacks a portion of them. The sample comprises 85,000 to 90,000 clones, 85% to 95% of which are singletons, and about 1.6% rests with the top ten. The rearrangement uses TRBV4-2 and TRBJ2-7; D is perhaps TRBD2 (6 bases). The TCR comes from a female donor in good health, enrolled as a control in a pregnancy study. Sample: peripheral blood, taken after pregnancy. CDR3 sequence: CASSQVWGGNYEQYF. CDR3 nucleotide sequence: TGTGCCAGCAGCCAAGTCTGGGGCGGGAACTACGAGCAGTACTTC.